One TCR beta chain is described in this entry. This record belongs to a study of blood T cell repertoires in COVID-19. For the study at large: T cells, B-cell-depleted T cells, or PBMCs supplied cDNA or gDNA.

V gave up 6 bases and J gave up 12 bases, with 15 bases separating them. Germline V gene sequence: CDR1 SNHLY, CDR2 FYNNEI. There are 12 residues in the CDR3. Assay: immunoSEQ multiplex PCR; the TCRdb copy retains only in-frame clones and omits some. The data contain 650,000 to 800,000 clones, more than 80% of them singletons. Sequenced: peripheral blood. The chain combines TRBV2 with TRBJ2-1; D unclear. The sequence was collected from a woman under 30 with acute or convalescent COVID-19. The CDR3 nucleotides read TGTGCCAGCAGGGCTACAGATTTTGGGCAGTTCTTC. Encoded protein: CASRATDFGQFF.